Listed here are 32 T cell receptor beta chains from one sample, sequenced in a study of CD8 T cells in Susac syndrome. When the RNA was reverse transcribed, random hexamers were used with an input of 0.5 to 1 ug. TCRdb processed the immunoSEQ multiplex PCR reads anew with MiXCR; each CDR3 protein has one entry. The sample consists of 180,000 or so distinct CDR3 sequences, just under 95% of them appearing once. Sequencing was done on a sample of CD4+ T cells from PBMCs. These receptors were collected from a human donor with Susac syndrome.

This clonotype was recorded once. The chain uses TRBV20-1 and TRBJ2-3; 8 bases line up with TRBD2. Per the germline V gene, CDR1 is DFQATT and CDR2 is SNEGSKA (reference sequence). The CDR3 loop spans 14 amino acids. Trimming at V came to 3 bases and at J to 1 base, leaving 3 bases not matched to a gene. CDR3 sequence reads: CSASSGRGTDTQYF. The CDR3 nucleotides read TGCAGTGCTAGCAGCGGGAGAGGCACAGATACGCAGTATTTT.

This rearrangement joins TRBV18 to TRBJ2-1, with 7 positions matching TRBD1. Looked up from germline, CDR1 is KGHSH and CDR2 is LQKENI. This CDR3 has 13 amino acids. After removal of 3 bases from V and 11 bases from J, the junction contained 7 bases not matched to a gene. Written as DNA, the CDR3 is TGTGCCAGCTCACCCGGGACAGACAGTAAGCAGTTCTTC. Encoded protein: CASSPGTDSKQFF.

The genes are TRBV11-1 and TRBJ1-2, with D unresolved. CDR3 length: 15 residues. V was shortened by 5 bases and J by 0 bases, with 13 bases between the two germline ends. Germline V CDR1 and CDR2: SGHAT, FQDESV (reference sequence). The CDR3 nucleotides are TGTGCCAGCAGCGTTGGAGGTCTCTCTAACTATGGCTACACCTTC. Translated: CASSVGGLSNYGYTF.

V is TRBV2 and J is TRBJ2-3; no clear D. Per germline, CDR1 SNHLY and CDR2 FYNNEI. The CDR3 length is 14 residues. Trimming took off 5 bases at V and 2 bases at J, with 11 bases between the two ends. CDR3 sequence reads: CASSPFRPTDTQYF. The CDR3 DNA is TGTGCCAGCAGTCCCTTTCGACCCACAGATACGCAGTATTTT.

The V call is TRBV5-4, the J call TRBJ2-5; possible D gene TRBD2, 5 bases. Germline-derived CDR1 and CDR2 are SGHNT and YYREEE (reference sequence). The CDR3 is 16 residues long. V shed 4 bases and J shed 2 bases, with 18 bases lying between them. The CDR3: CASSPSLAGSQETQYF. The DNA for the CDR3 is TGTGCCAGCAGCCCGTCCTTGGCGGGCTCACAAGAGACCCAGTACTTC. Using reference TRBV5-4 and TRBJ2-5 for the parts outside the CDR3, the full variable domain is ETGVTQSPTHLIKTRGQQVTLRCSSQSGHNTVSWYQQALGQGPQFIFQYYREEENGRGNFPPRFSGLQFPNYSSELNVNALELDDSALYLCASSPSLAGSQETQYFGPGTRLLVL.

The chain couples TRBV6-1 to TRBJ2-7; D remains ambiguous. Germline values: CDR1 MNHNS, CDR2 SASEGT. CDR3 length: 13 amino acids. V was shortened by 8 bases and J by 6 bases, with 17 bases between the two germline ends. In DNA form, the CDR3 reads TGTGCCAGCCGGACCATGTCGCAGGCCGAGCAGTACTTC. Translated, it gives CASRTMSQAEQYF.

The chain joins TRBV7-2 to TRBJ2-7; D remains ambiguous. This CDR3 spans 14 amino acids. The germline V and J ends were trimmed by 4 bases and 3 bases, with 13 bases remaining between them. Germline lookup yields CDR1 SGHTA and CDR2 FQGNSA. CDR3 bases: TGTGCCAGCAGCTACCCCCAGACAATCTACGAGCAGTACTTC. As protein: CASSYPQTIYEQYF.

The V gene is TRBV5-1, the J gene TRBJ2-2, with TRBD2 matching over 9 bases. The CDR3 runs 16 residues. J gave up 3 bases and V 1 base, and 4 bases lay outside the gene matches. The germline gives CDR1 SGHRS, CDR2 YFSETQ. CDR3 DNA: TGCGCCAGCAGCTTGAGGCTAGCGGGGCACACCGGGGAGCTGTTTTTT. It encodes CASSLRLAGHTGELFF.

J is TRBJ2-3 and V is TRBV6-5; D is perhaps TRBD2 (5 bases). With 0 bases removed from V and 1 base from J, the gap between germline ends came to 14 bases. Per the germline V gene, CDR1 is MNHEY and CDR2 is SVGAGI. The CDR3 spans 17 residues. CDR3 amino acids: CASSYSKSGVRTDTQYF. CDR3 nucleotide sequence: TGTGCCAGCAGTTACTCAAAGAGCGGAGTTCGCACAGATACGCAGTATTTT.

The chain is built from TRBV5-1 and TRBJ2-5; 11 bases align to TRBD2. The CDR3 extends over 17 amino acids. Germline V gives CDR1 SGHRS, CDR2 YFSETQ. The V and J ends lost 0 bases and 2 bases, in that order; junction bases with no gene match: 6. The CDR3 sequence is CASSLGLAGFIQETQYF. CDR3 nucleotide sequence: TGCGCCAGCAGCTTGGGACTAGCGGGATTTATTCAAGAGACCCAGTACTTC.

The chain combines TRBV29-1 with TRBJ2-7; no clear D gene. The CDR3 totals 13 residues. The germline V gene encodes CDR1 SQVTM and CDR2 ANQGSEA. V gave up 4 bases and J gave up 0 bases, with 10 bases separating them. This CDR3 is CSVADTLSYEQYF. The CDR3 DNA reads TGCAGCGTTGCCGACACCCTCTCCTACGAGCAGTACTTC.

The chain carries TRBV7-2 and TRBJ2-3; D is unresolved. Trimming removed 3 bases from V and 8 bases from J, with 9 bases in between. From germline, CDR1 is SGHTA and CDR2 FQGNSA. The CDR3 is 12 amino acids. CDR3 region: CASSFLGGTQYF. The CDR3 nucleotides read TGTGCCAGCAGCTTTCTCGGTGGTACGCAGTATTTT.

The chain is built from TRBV20-1 and TRBJ1-6, with D tentatively TRBD1 (5 bases). This CDR3 comprises 14 residues. The germline gives CDR1 DFQATT, CDR2 SNEGSKA (reference sequence). Between the trimmed V and J ends, which lost 3 bases and 10 bases, there was a span of 16 bases. The CDR3 DNA reads as TGCAGTGCTAGTTTGTCAGGGTCTAGATCACCCCTCCACTTT. Encoded protein: CSASLSGSRSPLHF.

The chain joins TRBV9 to TRBJ2-5; no reliable D call. The CDR3 consists of 15 residues. Germline V gene sequence: CDR1 SGDLS, CDR2 YYNGEE. Trimming removed 0 bases at V and 5 bases at J, with 14 bases between. The CDR3 loop is CASSVDPVSSETQYF. In DNA, the CDR3 is TGTGCCAGCAGCGTAGACCCAGTTTCCTCCGAGACCCAGTACTTC.

The chain has TRBV2 and TRBJ2-5; D call uncertain. Germline assignment: CDR1 SNHLY and CDR2 FYNNEI. V shed 1 base and J shed 0 bases, with 3 bases lying between them. The length of the CDR3 is 13 residues. The CDR3 is CASSEVYQETQYF. The CDR3 DNA is TGTGCCAGCAGTGAAGTCTACCAAGAGACCCAGTACTTC.

The chain is built from TRBV6-2 or TRBV6-3 and TRBJ2-2, with 8 nucleotides matching TRBD2. This CDR3 has 14 residues. CDR1 is MNHEY and CDR2 is SVGEGT in the germline V gene. J gave up 5 bases and V 7 bases, and 6 bases lay outside the gene matches. CDR3 loop: CASTLSGATGELFF. CDR3 in DNA: TGTGCCAGCACCCTTAGCGGGGCAACCGGGGAGCTGTTTTTT.

The chain combines TRBV6-5 with TRBJ1-1; D remains ambiguous. Germline assignment: CDR1 MNHEY and CDR2 SVGAGI. The CDR3 consists of 13 residues. V was cut by 8 bases and J by 2 bases, with 12 bases left in between. In DNA form, the CDR3 reads TGTGCCAGCTTTTCCCGATTAAACACTGAAGCTTTCTTT. The encoded protein is CASFSRLNTEAFF.

The V gene is TRBV15, the J gene TRBJ2-2; D perhaps matches TRBD2 (6 bases). This CDR3 is built from 16 residues. The V end lost 3 bases, the J end lost 7 bases, and 18 bases lay between the germline ends. Germline loops: CDR1 LNHNV, CDR2 YYDKDF (reference sequence). In nucleotides, the CDR3 is TGTGCCACCAGCAGCGGGACTCCATTCATTGGCGGGGAGCTGTTTTTT. It encodes CATSSGTPFIGGELFF.

V is TRBV15 and J is TRBJ2-1; 8 bases agree with TRBD2. The CDR3 contains 15 residues. Germline loops: CDR1 LNHNV, CDR2 YYDKDF (reference sequence). Trimming removed 5 bases from V and 8 bases from J; junction bases left unmatched: 11. The chain's CDR3 is CATSRSNSGGYEQFF. The CDR3 nucleotides are TGTGCCACCAGCCGGTCGAACAGCGGGGGATATGAGCAGTTCTTC.

The chain couples TRBV20-1 to TRBJ1-2; TRBD1 aligns across 9 bases. The CDR3 covers 14 residues. V lost 3 bases and J lost 2; bases outside the gene matches: 4. CDR1 and CDR2 (germline): DFQATT, SNEGSKA (reference sequence). CDR3 nucleotide sequence: TGCAGTGCTAGTAGGACAGGGGAAAACTATGGCTACACCTTC. Translated, it gives CSASRTGENYGYTF.

V usage is TRBV11-2 and J usage is TRBJ2-7; 10 bases fit TRBD2. The CDR3 is 15 residues long. Losses at the gene ends were 6 bases for V and 4 bases for J; bases not matched to a gene: 9. From germline, CDR1 is SGHAT and CDR2 FQNNGV. In nucleotides, the CDR3 is TGTGCCAGCAGATCTAAGCGGGAGGGCCCTTACGAGCAGTACTTC. This translates into CASRSKREGPYEQYF.

The genes are TRBV18 and TRBJ1-1; D remains ambiguous. Trimming pared 2 bases from V and 0 bases from J, leaving 10 bases between. The V gene's germline CDR1 is KGHSH and CDR2 LQKENI. This CDR3 contains 15 residues. The CDR3, as DNA: TGTGCCAGCTCACCATCGGGTAGAATGAACACTGAAGCTTTCTTT. Residues: CASSPSGRMNTEAFF.

V and J are TRBV4-3 and TRBJ2-1, with D tentatively TRBD2 (6 bases). V lost 0 bases and J lost 7, with 16 bases in between. Germline CDR1 is LGHNA and CDR2 is YSLEER. There are 16 residues in the CDR3. CDR3 coding DNA: TGCGCCAGCAGCCAAGATATTGGGACTGGCTCGAATGAGCAGTTCTTC. This encodes CASSQDIGTGSNEQFF.

This clonotype was seen only once. The chain has TRBV15 and TRBJ2-3; 9 bases align to TRBD2. The J segment lost 4 bases and the V segment lost 6 bases, leaving 8 bases of the junction unmatched. Germline CDR1 reads LNHNV; CDR2 reads YYDKDF (reference sequence). This CDR3 has 15 amino acids. DNA of the CDR3: TGTGCCACCAGAGATAGCGGGAGTGGGGCAGATACGCAGTATTTT. Translation: CATRDSGSGADTQYF.

CDR3 amino acids: CASSRDTRTYSGANVLTF. CDR3 nucleotides: TGTGCCAGCAGTCGGGACACAAGAACATACTCTGGGGCCAACGTCCTGACTTTC. The chain links TRBV6-1 to TRBJ2-6; D is perhaps TRBD1 (6 bases). The CDR3 sequence is 18 residues long. CDR1 is MNHNS and CDR2 is SASEGT in the germline V gene. V gave up 5 bases and J gave up 0 bases, with 17 bases separating them.

The chain links TRBV6-5 to TRBJ2-6, with 9 nucleotides matching TRBD1. Per germline, CDR1 MNHEY and CDR2 SVGAGI. The CDR3 contains 17 residues. V gave up 4 bases and J gave up 2 bases; unmatched junction bases: 6. CDR3 nucleotides: TGTGCCAGCAGTTCGGGACAGGGTTTTGCTGGGGCCAACGTCCTGACTTTC. It encodes CASSSGQGFAGANVLTF.

The chain uses TRBV29-1 and TRBJ1-2; 7 bases fit TRBD1. The CDR3 runs 12 residues. Germline CDR1 and CDR2: SQVTM and ANQGSEA. V lost 8 bases, J lost 3 bases, and 6 bases stayed unmatched. CDR3 sequence (DNA): TGCAGCCCGAGGGGGACAGACTATGGCTACACCTTC. Protein: CSPRGTDYGYTF. Combining the CDR3 with reference TRBV29-1 and TRBJ1-2 gives the whole variable domain SAVISQKPSRDICQRGTSLTIQCQVDSQVTMMFWYRQQPGQSLTLIATANQGSEATYESGFVIDKFPISRPNLTFSTLTVSNMSPEDSSIYLCSPRGTDYGYTFGSGTRLTVV.

The chain is built from TRBV4-3 and TRBJ2-1, with TRBD1 matching 9 bases. CDR1 is LGHNA and CDR2 is YSLEER in the germline V gene. V shed 4 bases, J shed 7 bases, and the junction held 5 bases outside the gene matches. This CDR3 has 14 amino acids. The CDR3 is CASSRGQGRNEQFF. The CDR3, as DNA: TGCGCCAGCAGCCGCGGACAGGGGAGGAATGAGCAGTTCTTC.

The J gene is TRBJ1-4, the V gene TRBV28; a weak D match, TRBD1 (6 bases). The germline V and J ends were trimmed by 4 bases and 0 bases, with 12 bases remaining between them. The length of the CDR3 is 16 residues. In germline, CDR1 is MDHEN, CDR2 SYDVKM. CDR3 coding DNA: TGTGCCAGCAGTTCCGAAACAGGGACAACTAATGAAAAACTGTTTTTT. This translates into CASSSETGTTNEKLFF.

This chain uses TRBV20-1 with TRBJ2-5, with D uncertain. V was pared by 1 base and J by 2 bases, with 8 bases between. This CDR3 contains 13 residues. Germline-derived CDR1 and CDR2 are DFQATT and SNEGSKA (reference sequence). For the CDR3, the DNA is TGCAGTGCTAGAGGTGCGCTACAAGAGACCCAGTACTTC. It translates to CSARGALQETQYF.

This rearrangement joins TRBV30 to TRBJ2-3; a weak D match, TRBD2 (5 bases). V lost 3 bases to trimming and J lost 4 bases, with 8 bases between them. The germline gives CDR1 GTSNPN, CDR2 SVGIG (reference sequence). The CDR3 consists of 12 residues. The CDR3 sequence is CAWSLAPDTQYF. The CDR3 DNA follows: TGTGCCTGGAGCCTAGCCCCAGATACGCAGTATTTT.

The chain carries TRBV7-9 and TRBJ1-1; 10 bases fit TRBD1. The CDR3 runs 13 residues. Germline CDR1 is SEHNR and CDR2 is FQNEAQ (reference sequence). V lost 5 bases to trimming and J lost 4 bases; unmatched junction nucleotides: 1. The CDR3 loop is CASSGTGVTEAFF. CDR3 nucleotides: TGTGCCAGCAGCGGGACAGGGGTCACTGAAGCTTTCTTT.